Following are 10 T cell receptor beta chains from one sample sequenced in a study of blood T cell repertoires in COVID-19. TCRdb keeps only in-frame clones here, not all; method: immunoSEQ multiplex PCR. The data hold 75,000 to 100,000 clones, with less than 90% observed a single time. What was sequenced was peripheral blood. The origin of the receptors is a man older than 75 with acute or convalescent COVID-19.

This chain joins TRBV29-1 and TRBJ2-7, with 7 bases identical to TRBD1. J gave up 1 base and V 2 bases, and 2 bases lay outside the gene matches. Germline V gene sequence: CDR1 SQVTM, CDR2 ANQGSEA. The CDR3 has 13 amino acids. CDR3 DNA sequence: TGCAGCGTTGAATCGGGACAGTCCTACGAGCAGTACTTC. This codes for CSVESGQSYEQYF.

Turning to this clone: This sample includes further DNA sequences coding for the same CDR3. The chain carries TRBV18 and TRBJ1-1, with D possibly TRBD1 on 6 matching bases. Trimming shortened V by 3 bases and J by 0 bases, and 11 bases separated the two germline ends. This CDR3 has 15 residues. CDR1 and CDR2 from the germline V gene are KGHSH and LQKENI. For the CDR3, the DNA is TGTGCCAGCTCACCCCGGGGGGGCCTGAACACTGAAGCTTTCTTT. It encodes CASSPRGGLNTEAFF.

The chain carries TRBV29-1 and TRBJ2-3; 7 nucleotides agree with TRBD1. The CDR3 totals 14 residues. Trimming took 7 bases from V and 4 from J; bases not matched to a gene: 11. Germline values: CDR1 SQVTM, CDR2 ANQGSEA. CDR3 bases: TGCAGCGCAGGTCGTGCAGGGGGTCCAGATACGCAGTATTTT. This translates into CSAGRAGGPDTQYF.

The chain employs TRBV19 and TRBJ2-3; D is undetermined. Looked up from germline, CDR1 is LNHDA and CDR2 is SQIVND (reference sequence). The V end lost 1 base, the J end lost 3 bases, and 14 bases lay between the germline ends. The CDR3 has 16 amino acids. The CDR3 sequence: CASSIVFNSRTDTQYF. CDR3 nucleotide sequence: TGTGCCAGTAGTATAGTTTTCAACAGCCGTACAGATACGCAGTATTTT.

The chain links TRBV5-4 to TRBJ1-6; tentative D call: TRBD1 (5 bases). Germline CDR1 is SGHNT and CDR2 is YYREEE (reference sequence). This CDR3 region has 14 residues. V was shortened by 4 bases and J by 5 bases, with 10 bases between the two germline ends. CDR3 coding DNA: TGTGCCAGCAGCCTGACAGAAGATAATTCACCCCTCCACTTT. Translation gives CASSLTEDNSPLHF.

CDR3 nucleotides: TGTGCCAGCAGCTTGGGTGGGGGCCGGGGCAATCAGCCCCAGCATTTT. Amino acid sequence: CASSLGGGRGNQPQHF. The V and J genes are TRBV5-6 and TRBJ1-5; TRBD1 is a possible D gene (6 bases). V was trimmed by 0 bases and J by 2 bases, leaving 12 bases between them. The CDR3 is 16 residues long. Per germline, CDR1 SGHDT and CDR2 YYEEEE.

The V gene is TRBV5-4, the J gene TRBJ2-6; 11 bases match TRBD2. J lost 0 bases, V lost 3 bases, and 2 bases had no gene match. Germline values: CDR1 SGHNT, CDR2 YYREEE (reference sequence). The CDR3 contains 17 residues. CDR3 sequence: CASSSGLAASGANVLTF. In nucleotides, the CDR3 is TGTGCCAGCAGCTCGGGACTAGCGGCCTCTGGGGCCAACGTCCTGACTTTC.

This chain joins TRBV5-6 and TRBJ2-7; 10 nucleotides align to TRBD1. The CDR3 runs 16 residues. The trim removed 5 bases at V and 3 bases at J, leaving 11 bases unmatched. Germline-derived CDR1 and CDR2 are SGHDT and YYEEEE. DNA for the CDR3: TGTGCCAGCAGGCTATCCGGGACAGGGGTCAGCTACGAGCAGTACTTC. Encoded protein: CASRLSGTGVSYEQYF.

The genes are TRBV5-1 and TRBJ2-3; 8 bases agree with TRBD2. CDR3 size: 16 residues. Trimming cost V 1 base and J 0 bases; bases outside gene matches: 4. CDR1 SGHRS and CDR2 YFSETQ come from the germline V gene. CDR3 bases: TGCGCCAGCAGCTTGTCGGCTAGCGGGAGCACAGATACGCAGTATTTT. This gives the protein CASSLSASGSTDTQYF.

The V and J genes are TRBV4-1 and TRBJ2-3, with 10 bases lining up with TRBD2. The J segment lost 3 bases and the V segment lost 3 bases, leaving 6 bases of the junction unmatched. The CDR3 has 16 amino acids. Germline V gene data show CDR1 as MGHRA and CDR2 as YSYEKL. The CDR3 nucleotides read TGCGCCAGCAGCCAGGACTTAGCGGGAGGAACAGATACGCAGTATTTT. It yields the protein CASSQDLAGGTDTQYF.